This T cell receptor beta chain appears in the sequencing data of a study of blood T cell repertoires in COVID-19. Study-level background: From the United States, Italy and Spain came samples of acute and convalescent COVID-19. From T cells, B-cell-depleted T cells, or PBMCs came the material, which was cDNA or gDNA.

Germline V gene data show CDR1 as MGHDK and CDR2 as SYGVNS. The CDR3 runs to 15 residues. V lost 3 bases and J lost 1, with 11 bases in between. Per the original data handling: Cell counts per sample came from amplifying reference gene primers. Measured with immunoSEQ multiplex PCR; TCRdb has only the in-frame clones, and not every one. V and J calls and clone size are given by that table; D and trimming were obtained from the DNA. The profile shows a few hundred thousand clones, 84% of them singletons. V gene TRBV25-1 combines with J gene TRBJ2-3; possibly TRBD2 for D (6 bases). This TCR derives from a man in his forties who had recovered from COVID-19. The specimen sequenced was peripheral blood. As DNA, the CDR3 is TGTGCCAGCAGTGATTTGGCGGGACGCACAGATACGCAGTATTTT. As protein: CASSDLAGRTDTQYF.